This TCR beta chain emerged from a study of blood T cell repertoires in COVID-19 (dated by TCRdb to about 2020). About the study as a whole: Samples covering the acute and convalescent phases of COVID-19 were provided by collaborators in the United States, Italy and Spain. The prospective study material was composed of cDNA or gDNA derived from T cells, B-cell-depleted T cells, or PBMCs. Subjects who had been exposed to COVID-19, were actively infected with it, or had recovered from it provided the deeply sampled blood TCRbeta repertoires that made up the dataset. The repertoires were released in a freely available public database meant as a resource for research on the immune response to SARS-CoV-2. Samples came from the ongoing ImmuneRACE study (first 160 participants) plus 1,254 subjects from 6 global collaborators. Sample metadata almost always included a de-identified subject ID, COVID-19 status, age in years and sex. Where HLA class I and class II types were available, the types were taken from metadata supplied by the sample provider, not from assay-based typing.

Points the paper makes about the study in general: Clinical and demographic metadata were provided uncurated, with the amount varying by source and participant.

The immunoSEQ Assay, a bias-controlled multiplex PCR, was used to amplify TCRbeta CDR3 regions from genomic DNA. The study's own analysis went as follows. The number of nucleated cells in each sample was estimated by amplification of reference gene primers within the assay. Sequence reads were collapsed and filtered to measure the absolute abundance of every unique TCRbeta CDR3 rearrangement. Productive Simpson clonality was computed per sample as the square root of Simpson's diversity index over productive rearrangements. The table comes from immuneACCESS by way of TCRdb, which keeps in-frame sequences with V and J called. Part of the clones is missing from these tables; in studies checked, under half for an unresolved V gene and the rest for unknown reasons. V and J calls plus clone size are reproduced from that table; the DNA served to infer D and trimming. Recorded for this sample are roughly 100,000 clones; approximately 84% of them occurred a single time. The top ten clonotypes cover roughly 13% of the sample.

Turning to this clone: Its antigen remains undetermined. No much larger clonotype is one base removed from it; base qualities were not supplied.

Each collaborating institution followed its own protocols to collect whole blood in K2EDTA tubes. For TCRbeta analysis, collaborators shipped samples in one of three forms: frozen whole blood, isolated PBMCs, or DNA extracted from either of those sample types. The sequenced material came from peripheral blood. This TCR was sampled from a human donor in a cohort sampled during active or convalescent COVID-19.

The nucleotide sequence is TGTGCCAGCAGCCTTCAGGGGGCTAGGAGCAATCAGCCCCAGCATTTT. Its protein is CASSLQGARSNQPQHF. In this chain, TRBV6-2 or TRBV6-3 is recombined with TRBJ1-5; 8 junctional bases match TRBD1. Relative to germline, V is missing 6 bases and J is missing 1 base, with 8 bases of the junction outside any gene match. As encoded in the germline V gene, CDR1 is MNHEY while CDR2 is SVGEGT. From the cysteine up to the phenylalanine, the CDR3 has a length of 16 residues. The kept DNA is CDR3 alone, 48 bases in frame from the first base.